Listed below are T cell receptor beta chains from one sample, sequenced in a study of shared clonotypes between healthy human individuals. The method was immunoSEQ multiplex PCR; TCRdb's version includes in-frame clones alone and lacks a portion of them. The sample lists approximately 2,200,000 clones, under 95% occurring once. Specimen: naive CD8+ T cells from PBMCs. The receptors originated from a man in his late teens or twenties in good health. Some clones in this sample may be carry-over from other donors' samples. Each CDR3 is given with its conserved first and last residue. A D gene is named only where the DNA matches it firmly. Size tells how often a clone was seen (once, few, many) or the class of an expanded clone, and some rows leave it out.

>.|TRBV5-4|.|TRBJ2-5
CASRDSYYQETQYF
>.|TRBV5-4|.|TRBJ2-1
CASSLRAYNEQFF
>.|TRBV27|once|TRBJ2-1
CASSGYNEQFF
>.|TRBV4-3|.|TRBJ1-2
CASSQDQGLDGYTF
>TRBD1|TRBV9|.|TRBJ2-1
CASSVGQGVPNEQFF
>.|TRBV28|.|TRBJ1-2
CASMGPGGYTF
>TRBD2|TRBV5-1|once|TRBJ2-7
CASSFGTSGYEQYF
>.|TRBV19|.|TRBJ1-2
CASTPRGGLYGYTF
>.|TRBV19|once|TRBJ2-3
CASSIQGIGTDTQYF
>TRBD1|TRBV19|.|TRBJ2-7
CASRQGQGGFYEQYF
>.|TRBV7-9|.|TRBJ1-4
CASSYATGTNEKLFF
>.|TRBV9|.|TRBJ1-5
CASSVSGVTQPQHF
>TRBD2|TRBV7-9|.|TRBJ2-1
CASSPTSDNEQFF
>.|TRBV19|.|TRBJ1-5
CASSIVQSNQPQHF
>.|TRBV15|.|TRBJ2-7
CATSRRGRYLTYEQYF